The source of this TCR beta chain is a study of blood T cell repertoires in COVID-19 (TCRdb year 2020). With respect to the entire study: Collaborator samples came from the United States, Italy and Spain and covered acute and convalescent phases of COVID-19. A freely available public database, intended as a resource for researchers studying the immune response to SARS-CoV-2, is where the repertoires were released. Sample metadata almost always included a de-identified subject ID, COVID-19 status, age in years and sex. Where available, HLA class I and class II types were obtained from metadata supplied by the sample provider rather than from assay-based typing. The prospective study material was composed of cDNA or gDNA derived from T cells, B-cell-depleted T cells, or PBMCs. Subjects who had been exposed to COVID-19, were actively infected with it, or had recovered from it provided the deeply sampled blood TCRbeta repertoires that made up the dataset. Samples were obtained from the ongoing ImmuneRACE study (first 160 participants) and from some 1,200 subjects provided by 6 global collaborators. Points the paper makes about the study in general: Clinical and demographic metadata were provided uncurated, with the amount varying by source and participant.

The collaborating institutions used their own protocols to collect whole blood in K2EDTA tubes. For TCRbeta analysis, collaborator samples were shipped as frozen whole blood, as isolated PBMCs, or as DNA extracted from either sample type. As regards this clone: The antigen it recognizes is unknown. Qualities for individual bases were not recorded, and no much larger clone is one base off.

The germline V and J ends show losses of 3 bases and 2 bases respectively, and no gene match explains 3 bases of the junction. The CDR3 runs 14 amino acids, cysteine and phenylalanine included. Only the CDR3 DNA is retained, 42 bases long and in frame from the first base. Looking up the germline V gene (reference sequence) yields CDR1 SGHKS and CDR2 YYEKEE. TCRbeta CDR3 regions were amplified from genomic DNA using the immunoSEQ Assay, a bias-controlled multiplex PCR. The authors' analysis ran thus. The number of nucleated cells in each sample was estimated by amplification of reference gene primers within the assay. To quantify the absolute abundance of each unique TCRbeta CDR3 rearrangement, sequence reads were collapsed and filtered. For each sample, productive Simpson clonality was calculated as the square root of Simpson's diversity index across productive rearrangements. This is the immuneACCESS table as TCRdb keeps it, with only in-frame sequences that have V and J called. A part of the clones is gone; compared with another copy, unresolved V genes explain less than half, and the rest is unexplained. The V and J calls and clone size come from that table; D and trimming were worked out from the DNA. In all, the sample holds about 55,000 clones, and 90% of those were seen once. Roughly 6.2% of the sample lies in the top ten.

Sequencing input: peripheral blood. This receptor was obtained from a man aged 40-49 years with acute or convalescent COVID-19. The rearranged chain carries TRBV5-5 and TRBJ2-5; TRBD2 lines up with 8 middle nucleotides. The CDR3 protein: CASSSLAGQETQYF. The nucleotide sequence is given as TGTGCCAGCAGCTCCTTAGCGGGGCAAGAGACCCAGTACTTC.